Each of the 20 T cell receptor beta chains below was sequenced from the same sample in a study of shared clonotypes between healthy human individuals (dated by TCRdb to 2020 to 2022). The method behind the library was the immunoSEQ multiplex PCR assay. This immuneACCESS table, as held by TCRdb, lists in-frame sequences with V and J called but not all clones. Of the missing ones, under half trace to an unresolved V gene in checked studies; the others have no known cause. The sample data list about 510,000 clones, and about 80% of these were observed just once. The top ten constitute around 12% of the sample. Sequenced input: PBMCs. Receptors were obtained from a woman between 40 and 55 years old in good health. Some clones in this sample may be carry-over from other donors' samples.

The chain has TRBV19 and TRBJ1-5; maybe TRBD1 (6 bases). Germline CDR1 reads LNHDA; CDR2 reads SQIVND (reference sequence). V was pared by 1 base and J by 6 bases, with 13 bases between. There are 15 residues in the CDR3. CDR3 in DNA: TGTGCCAGTAGTATAGGGGGGGGGCGCGGTCAGCCCCAGCATTTT. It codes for CASSIGGGRGQPQHF. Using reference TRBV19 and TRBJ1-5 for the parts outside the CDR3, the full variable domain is DGGITQSPKYLFRKEGQNVTLSCEQNLNHDAMYWYRQDPGQGLRLIYYSQIVNDFQKGDIAEGYSVSREKKESFPLTVTSAQKNPTAFYLCASSIGGGRGQPQHFGDGTRLSIL.

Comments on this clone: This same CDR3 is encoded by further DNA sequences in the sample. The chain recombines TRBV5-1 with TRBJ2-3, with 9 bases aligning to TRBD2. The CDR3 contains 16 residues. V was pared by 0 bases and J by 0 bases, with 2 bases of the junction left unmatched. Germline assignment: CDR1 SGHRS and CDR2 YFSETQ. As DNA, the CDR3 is TGCGCCAGCAGCTTGGGTCTAGCGGGGAGCACAGATACGCAGTATTTT. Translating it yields CASSLGLAGSTDTQYF. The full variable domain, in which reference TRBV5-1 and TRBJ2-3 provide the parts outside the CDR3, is KAGVTQTPRYLIKTRGQQVTLSCSPISGHRSVSWYQQTPGQGLQFLFEYFSETQRNKGNFPGRFSGRQFSNSRSEMNVSTLELGDSALYLCASSLGLAGSTDTQYFGPGTRLTVL.

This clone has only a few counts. The CDR3 protein is CASSLRPLNEQFF. The CDR3 bases are TGTGCCAGCAGCCTAAGACCCCTCAATGAGCAGTTCTTC. The rearrangement links TRBV5-6 to TRBJ2-1, with D unclear. Trimming stripped 4 bases from V and 6 bases from J, with 11 bases between. The germline CDR1 and CDR2 sequences are SGHDT and YYEEEE. The CDR3 is 13 amino acids.

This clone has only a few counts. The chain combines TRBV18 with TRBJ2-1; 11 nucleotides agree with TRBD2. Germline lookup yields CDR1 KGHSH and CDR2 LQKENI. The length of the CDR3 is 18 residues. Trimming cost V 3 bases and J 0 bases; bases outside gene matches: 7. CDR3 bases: TGTGCCAGCTCACCTGGACTAGCGGGCTCAAGCTCCTACAATGAGCAGTTCTTC. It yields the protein CASSPGLAGSSSYNEQFF. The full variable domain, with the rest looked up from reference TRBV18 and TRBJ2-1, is NAGVMQNPRHLVRRRGQEARLRCSPMKGHSHVYWYRQLPEEGLKFMVYLQKENIIDESGMPKERFSAEFPKEGPSILRIQQVVRGDSAAYFCASSPGLAGSSSYNEQFFGPGTRLTVL.

CDR3 nucleotides: TGCGCCAGCAGCCAAGAAGGGGGTGTGGGCTACGAGCAGTACTTC. Its protein is CASSQEGGVGYEQYF. The chain links TRBV4-3 to TRBJ2-7, with D perhaps TRBD1 (6 bases). Germline assignment: CDR1 LGHNA and CDR2 YSLEER. Trimming took off 0 bases at V and 3 bases at J, with 12 bases between the two ends. The CDR3 has 15 amino acids.

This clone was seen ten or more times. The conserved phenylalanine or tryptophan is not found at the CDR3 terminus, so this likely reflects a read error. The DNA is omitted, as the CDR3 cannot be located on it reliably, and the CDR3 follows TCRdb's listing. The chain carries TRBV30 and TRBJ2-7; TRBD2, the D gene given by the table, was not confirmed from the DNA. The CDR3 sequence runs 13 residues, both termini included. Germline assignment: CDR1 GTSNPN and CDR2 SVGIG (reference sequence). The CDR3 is CAWTTGRDNGLRI.

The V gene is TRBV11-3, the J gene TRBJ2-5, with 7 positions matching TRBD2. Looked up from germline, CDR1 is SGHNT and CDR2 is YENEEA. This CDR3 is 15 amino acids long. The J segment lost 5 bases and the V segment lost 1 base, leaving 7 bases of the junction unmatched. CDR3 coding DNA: TGTGCCAGCAGCTTAGCGGGAGGAATCGGGGAGACCCAGTACTTC. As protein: CASSLAGGIGETQYF. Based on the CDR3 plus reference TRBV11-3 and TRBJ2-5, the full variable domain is EAGVVQSPRYKIIEKKQPVAFWCNPISGHNTLYWYLQNLGQGPELLIRYENEEAVDDSQLPKDRFSAERLKGVDSTLKIQPAELGDSAVYLCASSLAGGIGETQYFGPGTRLLVL.

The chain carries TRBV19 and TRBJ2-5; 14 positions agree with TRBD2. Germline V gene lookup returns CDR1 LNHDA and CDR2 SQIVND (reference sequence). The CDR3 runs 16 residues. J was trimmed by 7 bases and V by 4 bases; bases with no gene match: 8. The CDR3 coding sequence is TGTGCCAGTAGTAAACCGGGACTAGCGGGAGAGGGGACCCAGTACTTC. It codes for CASSKPGLAGEGTQYF.

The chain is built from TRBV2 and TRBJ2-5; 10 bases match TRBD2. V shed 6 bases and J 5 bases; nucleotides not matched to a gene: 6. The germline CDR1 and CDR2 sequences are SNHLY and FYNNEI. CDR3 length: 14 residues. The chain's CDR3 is CASRLAGVGETQYF. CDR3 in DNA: TGTGCCAGCAGGCTAGCGGGAGTCGGGGAGACCCAGTACTTC.

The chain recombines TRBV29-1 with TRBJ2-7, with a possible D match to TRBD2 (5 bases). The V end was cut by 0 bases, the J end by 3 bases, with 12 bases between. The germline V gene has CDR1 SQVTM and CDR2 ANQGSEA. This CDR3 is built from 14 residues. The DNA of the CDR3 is TGCAGCGTTGAAGACGGTCGCCGGGGCTACGAGCAGTACTTC. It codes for CSVEDGRRGYEQYF.

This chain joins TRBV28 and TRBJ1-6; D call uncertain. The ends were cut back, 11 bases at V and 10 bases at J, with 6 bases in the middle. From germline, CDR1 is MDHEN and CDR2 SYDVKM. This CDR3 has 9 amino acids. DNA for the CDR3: TGTGCCGGAGGATCACCCCTCCACTTT. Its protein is CAGGSPLHF.

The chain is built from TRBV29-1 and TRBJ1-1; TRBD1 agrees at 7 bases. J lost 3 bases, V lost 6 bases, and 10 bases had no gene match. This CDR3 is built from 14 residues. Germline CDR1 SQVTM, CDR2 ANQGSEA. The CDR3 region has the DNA TGCAGCGTAACTCCTGACAGGGTCGACACTGAAGCTTTCTTT. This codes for CSVTPDRVDTEAFF.

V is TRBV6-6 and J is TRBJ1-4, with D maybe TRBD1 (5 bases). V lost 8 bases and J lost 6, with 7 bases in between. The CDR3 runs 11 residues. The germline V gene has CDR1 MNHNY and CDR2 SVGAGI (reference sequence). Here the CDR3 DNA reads TGTGCCAGCGGGGGGTATGAAAAACTGTTTTTT. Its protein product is CASGGYEKLFF.

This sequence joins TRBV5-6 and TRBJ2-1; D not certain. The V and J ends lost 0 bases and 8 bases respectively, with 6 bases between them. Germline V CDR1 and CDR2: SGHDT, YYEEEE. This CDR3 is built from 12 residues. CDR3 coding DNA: TGTGCCAGCAGCTTGGCACGTTATGAGCAGTTCTTC. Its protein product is CASSLARYEQFF.

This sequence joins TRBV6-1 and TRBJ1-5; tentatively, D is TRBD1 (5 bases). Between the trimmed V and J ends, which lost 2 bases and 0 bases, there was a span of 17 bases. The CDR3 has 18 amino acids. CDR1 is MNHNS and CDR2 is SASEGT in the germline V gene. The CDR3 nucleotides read TGTGCCAGCAGTGAATCTTCCTTTGGGGGGGGTAGCAATCAGCCCCAGCATTTT. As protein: CASSESSFGGGSNQPQHF.

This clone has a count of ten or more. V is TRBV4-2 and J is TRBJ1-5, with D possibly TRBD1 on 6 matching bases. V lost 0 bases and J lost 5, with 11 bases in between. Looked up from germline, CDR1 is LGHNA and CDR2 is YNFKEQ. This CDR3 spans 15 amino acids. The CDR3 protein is CASSQDAGGHQPQHF. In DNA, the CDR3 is TGTGCCAGCAGCCAAGATGCGGGGGGGCATCAGCCCCAGCATTTT.

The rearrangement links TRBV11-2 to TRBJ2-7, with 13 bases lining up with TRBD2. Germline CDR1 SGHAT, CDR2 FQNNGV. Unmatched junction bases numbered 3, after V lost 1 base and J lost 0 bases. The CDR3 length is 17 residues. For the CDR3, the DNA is TGTGCCAGCAGCTTAGTAAGGACTAGCGGGAGCTCCTACGAGCAGTACTTC. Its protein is CASSLVRTSGSSYEQYF.

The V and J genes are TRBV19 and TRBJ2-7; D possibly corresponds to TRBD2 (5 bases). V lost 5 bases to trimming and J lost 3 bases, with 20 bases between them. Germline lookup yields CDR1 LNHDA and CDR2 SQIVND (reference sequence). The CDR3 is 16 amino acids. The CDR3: CASSPSFGIRSYEQYF. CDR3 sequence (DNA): TGTGCCAGTAGTCCCAGTTTCGGGATAAGAAGCTACGAGCAGTACTTC.

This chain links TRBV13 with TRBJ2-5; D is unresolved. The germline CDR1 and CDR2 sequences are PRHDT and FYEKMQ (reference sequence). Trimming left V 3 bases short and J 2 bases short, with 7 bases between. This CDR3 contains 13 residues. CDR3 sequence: CASSLLQQETQYF. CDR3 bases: TGTGCCAGCAGCTTGCTACAACAAGAGACCCAGTACTTC.

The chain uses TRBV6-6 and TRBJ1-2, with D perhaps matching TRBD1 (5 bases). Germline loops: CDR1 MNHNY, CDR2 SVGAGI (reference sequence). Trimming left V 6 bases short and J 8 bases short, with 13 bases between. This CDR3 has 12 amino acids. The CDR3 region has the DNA TGTGCCAGCAGCCCTGAGGGGTGGGGCTACACCTTC. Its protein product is CASSPEGWGYTF.